This TCR beta chain was found in a study of T cell responses to AZD1222 COVID-19 vaccine. The study's findings and limits: Receipt of two AZD1222 doses was followed by a rise in Spike-specific TCR breadth and depth. Spike was spanned by vaccine-associated CD4 TCRs, with dominance at 160-218 and 743-854. Donors, mostly white British, included more females; clonal diversity was possibly underestimated. Just five or six AZD1222 recipients tested seropositive at baseline.

Germline V gene data show CDR1 as SGHRS and CDR2 as YFSETQ. The CDR3 is 14 residues long. The J segment lost 5 bases and the V segment lost 4 bases, leaving 9 bases of the junction unmatched. For this clone: Its specificity is not known.

Sequenced by immunoSEQ multiplex PCR; TCRdb stores in-frame clones only, minus some. The table includes some 130,000 clones, approximately 90% detected once. The sequencing used peripheral blood, collected on day 0 of AZD1222 vaccination. The chain joins TRBV5-1 to TRBJ2-7; 7 bases are shared with TRBD1. The receptor was isolated from an adult in good health. The CDR3 DNA sequence: TGCGCCAGCAGCCTGGTGACAGGGCAAAACGAGCAGTACTTC. This gives the protein CASSLVTGQNEQYF.